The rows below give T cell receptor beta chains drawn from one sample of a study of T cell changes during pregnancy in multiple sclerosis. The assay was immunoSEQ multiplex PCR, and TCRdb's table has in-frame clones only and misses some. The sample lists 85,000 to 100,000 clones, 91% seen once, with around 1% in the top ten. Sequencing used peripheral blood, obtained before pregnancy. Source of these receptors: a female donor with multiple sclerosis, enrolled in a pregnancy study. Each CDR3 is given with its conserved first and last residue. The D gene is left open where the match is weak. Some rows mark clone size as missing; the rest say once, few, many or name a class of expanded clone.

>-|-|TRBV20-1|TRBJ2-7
TGCAGTGCTAGACGGGAATACGAGCAGTACTTC
CSARREYEQYF
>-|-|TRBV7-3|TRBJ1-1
TGTGCCAGCAGCTTATATGGAGGGAACACTGAAGCTTTCTTT
CASSLYGGNTEAFF
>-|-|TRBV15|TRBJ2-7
TGTGCCACCAGCAGCTTCGGCGGTTACGAGCAGTACTTC
CATSSFGGYEQYF
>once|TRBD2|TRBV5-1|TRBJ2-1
TGCGCCAGCAGCTTCTTAGCGGGAGGGCCAGGTGAGCAGTTCTTC
CASSFLAGGPGEQFF
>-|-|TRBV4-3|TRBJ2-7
TGCGCCAGCAGCCAATTCAGGGGGGTGGGCGAGCAGTACTTC
CASSQFRGVGEQYF
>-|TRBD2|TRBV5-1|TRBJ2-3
TGCGCCAGCAGCTCTGGACTAGCGGGAGGCTCCACAGATACGCAGTATTTT
CASSSGLAGGSTDTQYF
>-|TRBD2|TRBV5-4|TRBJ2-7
TGTGCCAGCAGCTCCTTAGCGGGGGCTGACTACGAGCAGTACTTC
CASSSLAGADYEQYF
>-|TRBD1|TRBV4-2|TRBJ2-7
TGTGCCAGCAGCCAAGATCTTCGGGCAGGGGGTAACGAGCAGTACTTC
CASSQDLRAGGNEQYF
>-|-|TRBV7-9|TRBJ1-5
TGTGCCAGCAGCGCTAACAATCAGCCCCAGCATTTT
CASSANNQPQHF
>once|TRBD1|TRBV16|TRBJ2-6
TGTGCCAGCAGCCAGTTAGACAGGGGATTTTCTGGGGCCAACGTCCTGACTTTC
CASSQLDRGFSGANVLTF
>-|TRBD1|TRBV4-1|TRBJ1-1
TGCGCCAGCAGTCGGCTTCCGGGACAGTGGAGGAACACTGAAGCTTTCTTT
CASSRLPGQWRNTEAFF
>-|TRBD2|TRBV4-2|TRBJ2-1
TGTGCCAGCAGCCAAAATAGCGGGAGGCGCAGCTCCTACAATGAGCAGTTCTTC
CASSQNSGRRSSYNEQFF
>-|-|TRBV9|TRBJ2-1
TGTGCCAGCAGCCCCCGAACAGGGACCTACAATGAGCAGTTCTTC
CASSPRTGTYNEQFF
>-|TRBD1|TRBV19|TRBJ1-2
TGTGCCAGCTCTGAACGTCGGGACAGCTATGGCTACACCTTC
CASSERRDSYGYTF
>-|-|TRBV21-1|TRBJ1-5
TGTGCCAGCAGCGGGCTACAGGGGGTAAATAACAATCAGCCCCAGCATTTT
CASSGLQGVNNNQPQHF
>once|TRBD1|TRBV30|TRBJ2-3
TGTGCCTGGAGTGTGGGTACAGGGGGCACAGATACGCAGTATTTT
CAWSVGTGGTDTQYF
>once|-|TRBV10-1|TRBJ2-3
TGCGCCAGACCGGAGGGTGGAGATACGCAGTATTTT
CARPEGGDTQYF
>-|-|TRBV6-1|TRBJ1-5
TGTGCCAGCAGGACGTTCGGCGGTAGCAATCAGCCCCAGCATTTT
CASRTFGGSNQPQHF
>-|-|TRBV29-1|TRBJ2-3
TGCAGCGTTGAAGTCCGGGGGGGACAGCCCAGCATGGCAGATACGCAGTATTTT
CSVEVRGGQPSMADTQYF
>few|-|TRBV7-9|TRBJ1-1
TGTGCCAGCAGCTTCAAGCCGAACACTGAAGCTTTCTTT
CASSFKPNTEAFF
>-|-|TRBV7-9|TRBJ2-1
TGTGCCAGCAGCTTAGTTCAGGCGATCAACAATGAGCAGTTCTTC
CASSLVQAINNEQFF
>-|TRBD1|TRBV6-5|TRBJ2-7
TGTGCCAGCAGTTCGACAGGGGGGATCGAGCAGTACTTC
CASSSTGGIEQYF
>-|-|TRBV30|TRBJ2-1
TGTGCCTGGAGTGGGCTAGATGAGCAGTTCTTC
CAWSGLDEQFF